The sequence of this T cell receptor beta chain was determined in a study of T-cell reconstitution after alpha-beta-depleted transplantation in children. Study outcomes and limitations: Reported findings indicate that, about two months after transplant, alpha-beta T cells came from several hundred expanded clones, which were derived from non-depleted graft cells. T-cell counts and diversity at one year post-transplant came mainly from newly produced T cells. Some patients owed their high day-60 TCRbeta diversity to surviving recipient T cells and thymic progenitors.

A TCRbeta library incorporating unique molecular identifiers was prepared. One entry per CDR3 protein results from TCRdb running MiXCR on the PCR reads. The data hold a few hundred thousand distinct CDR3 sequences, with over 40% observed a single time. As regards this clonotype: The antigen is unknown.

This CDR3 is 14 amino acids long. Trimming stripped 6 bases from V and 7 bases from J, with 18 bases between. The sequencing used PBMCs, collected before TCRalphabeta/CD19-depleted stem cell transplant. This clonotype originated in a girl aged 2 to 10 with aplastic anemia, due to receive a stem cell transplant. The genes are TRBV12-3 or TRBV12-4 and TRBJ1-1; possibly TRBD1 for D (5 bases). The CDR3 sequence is CASSLGGRDNEAFF. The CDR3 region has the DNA TGTGCCAGCAGCCTTGGGGGACGCGATAATGAAGCTTTCTTT.